The clone carrying this T cell receptor beta chain was counted many times. Its specificity is unknown. CD4+ or CD8+ T cells, about 950,000 per library, were used for sorted libraries. This specimen comes from a study of neurological immune-mediated disorders. CDR1 SNHLY and CDR2 FYNNEI come from the germline V gene. The V end was cut by 3 bases, the J end by 5 bases, with 7 bases between. The CDR3 sequence is 13 residues long. General study points: CDR3 amino acid sequences found in expanded clones were never shared across subjects, suggesting private repertoires in all groups. The level of TCR clonal expansion was highest in patients with HTLV-1-associated myelopathy and lowest in multiple sclerosis, where it fell below the level seen in healthy controls.

From the 5' RACE reads, TCRdb called clonotypes with MiXCR, one entry per CDR3 protein. This table has approximately 18,000 distinct CDR3 sequences, 3.5% appearing once. Material for sequencing was CD8+ T cells from blood. The TCR originated in a woman aged 40 to 50 in good health. V gene TRBV2 combines with J gene TRBJ2-2; TRBD2 is a possible D gene (5 bases). CDR3 nucleotides: TGTGCCAGCAGTGATTGGGAGACCGGGGAGCTGTTTTTT. This sequence encodes CASSDWETGELFF.